The clone carrying this TCR beta chain has only one observation. Its matching antigen is unknown. A much larger clonotype is one base distant, so this may be a read error. As to time point: patch test 1, 2 weeks after DPC sensitization. The treatment here: therapeutic diphenylcyclopropenone sensitization with weekly scalp DPC. The record originates from a study of human T cells and chemical hapten exposure. The overall study: Patients' scalps got diphenylcyclopropenone weekly throughout the approximately 24-week study.

Study conclusions and caveats: Expanded TCRs produced significantly more large CDR3 similarity clusters than controls did.

What the library attached to individual cDNA molecules were unique molecular identifiers. Per the study methods: With a range of 23,224 to 690,600, the median per sample was roughly 97,000 TCRs. TCRdb analysed the RACE reads with MiXCR anew, one entry per CDR3 protein. None of the V and J calls come from the authors' own analysis; TCRdb made them. The sample holds around 150,000 distinct CDR3 sequences, 14% seen once. Germline V lookup: CDR1 SGHNT, CDR2 YENEEA. The CDR3 is 17 residues long. J lost 3 bases, V lost 1 base, and 11 bases had no gene match. The receptor was isolated from a woman in her 30s with alopecia areata. Some clones in this sample may be carry-over from other donors' samples. This chain connects TRBV11-3 to TRBJ2-7; 8 positions match TRBD1. The sample here was whole blood, taken in connection with sensitization to the hapten diphenylcyclopropenone (DPC). As DNA, the CDR3 is TGTGCCAGCAGCTTAGGGGAATCGACAGGGGTCTGCTACGAGCAGTACTTC. It translates to CASSLGESTGVCYEQYF.